This T cell receptor beta chain came from a study of blood T cells in healthy people across ages. This clonotype showed up just a few times. CDR1 and CDR2 from the germline V gene are SGHTA and FQGNSA. CDR3 length: 12 amino acids. The V end lost 8 bases, the J end lost 4 bases, and 9 bases lay between the germline ends. For the second PCR, which ran for roughly 7 to 11 cycles, a sample-barcoded 5' primer and a J-beta primer mix were used. TCRdb re-derived calls from the 5' RACE reads in MiXCR, one entry per CDR3 protein. The data show 950,000 to 1,200,000 distinct CDR3 sequences, with 30% to 40% seen just once and roughly 13% held by the top ten.

The TCR comes from a man between 18 and 29 years old in good health. The V and J genes are TRBV7-2 and TRBJ1-5, with D unclear. What was sequenced was blood. The CDR3 region is CASAQLNQPQHF. In DNA form, the CDR3 reads TGTGCCAGCGCCCAGCTTAATCAGCCCCAGCATTTT. Based on the CDR3 plus reference TRBV7-2 and TRBJ1-5, the full variable domain is GAGVSQSPSNKVTEKGKDVELRCDPISGHTALYWYRQSLGQGLEFLIYFQGNSAPDKSGLPSDRFSAERTGGSVSTLTIQRTQQEDSAVYLCASAQLNQPQHFGDGTRLSIL.